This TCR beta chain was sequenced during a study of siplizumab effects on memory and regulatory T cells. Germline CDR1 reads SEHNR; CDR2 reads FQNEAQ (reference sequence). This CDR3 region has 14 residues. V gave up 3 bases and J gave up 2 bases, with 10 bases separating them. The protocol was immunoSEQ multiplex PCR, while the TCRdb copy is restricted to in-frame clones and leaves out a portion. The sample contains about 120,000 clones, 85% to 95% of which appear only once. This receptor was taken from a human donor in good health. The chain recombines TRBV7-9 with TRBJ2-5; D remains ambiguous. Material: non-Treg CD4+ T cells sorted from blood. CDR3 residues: CASSFSEIQETQYF. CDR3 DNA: TGTGCCAGCAGCTTTTCGGAGATACAAGAGACCCAGTACTTC.